The 22 T cell receptor beta chains below all came from one sample that was sequenced in a study of T cell responses to AZD1222 COVID-19 vaccine (TCRdb year 2021). What the time point label conveys for this sample: baseline before first vaccination. Library preparation employed the immunoSEQ multiplex PCR assay. TCRdb mirrors the immuneACCESS table, restricted to in-frame sequences. Some clones are absent from its copies; in checked studies, under half trace to an unresolved V gene, and the reason for the others is unknown. Recorded for this sample are about 120,000 clones; approximately 85% of them occurred a single time. Of the sample, about 8.6% is held by the ten largest clones. This specimen was peripheral blood, taken on day 0 of AZD1222 vaccination. The receptors derive from an adult in good health.

This chain joins TRBV7-3 and TRBJ2-2, with 8 bases aligning to TRBD1. CDR3 length: 13 residues. The germline V gene encodes CDR1 SGHTA and CDR2 FQGTGA. The V gene end was trimmed by 3 bases and the J gene end by 9 bases; junction bases not matched to a gene: 3. CDR3 coding DNA: TGTGCCAGCAGCTTGAACAGGGGGAGGGAGCTGTTTTTT. This encodes CASSLNRGRELFF.

The V gene is TRBV4-2, the J gene TRBJ2-1, with 8 bases fitting TRBD2. This CDR3 spans 18 amino acids. Germline assignment: CDR1 LGHNA and CDR2 YNFKEQ. Losses at the gene ends were 0 bases for V and 3 bases for J; bases not matched to a gene: 10. The CDR3 nucleotides are TGTGCCAGCAGCCAAGATCCCCCTGGACTAGCAGACTACAATGAGCAGTTCTTC. Its translation is CASSQDPPGLADYNEQFF.

CDR3 region: CASSIAGADTQYF. The CDR3 coding sequence is TGTGCCAGTAGTATAGCGGGAGCAGATACGCAGTATTTT. This chain connects TRBV19 to TRBJ2-3, with a weak D call TRBD2 (6 bases). Trimming pared 1 base from V and 4 bases from J, leaving 6 bases between. Germline values: CDR1 LNHDA, CDR2 SQIVND (reference sequence). This CDR3 comprises 13 residues.

The J gene is TRBJ2-5, the V gene TRBV24-1; 7 bases are shared with TRBD1. The V gene end was trimmed by 4 bases and the J gene end by 4 bases; junction bases not matched to a gene: 8. Germline CDR1 KGHDR, CDR2 SFDVKD. CDR3 size: 15 residues. This CDR3 reads CATSELTGRGETQYF. DNA of the CDR3: TGTGCCACCAGTGAGTTGACAGGGAGAGGAGAGACCCAGTACTTC.

V usage is TRBV7-9 and J usage is TRBJ2-3; D not certain. V was cut by 8 bases and J by 7 bases, with 22 bases left in between. This CDR3 region has 15 residues. Germline V gene sequence: CDR1 SEHNR, CDR2 FQNEAQ (reference sequence). The CDR3 coding sequence is TGTGCCAGCGTAAAAGCCCCCGACCTTTCCAATACGCAGTATTTT. Amino acids: CASVKAPDLSNTQYF.

V usage is TRBV28 and J usage is TRBJ2-2; D tentatively reads TRBD1 or TRBD2 (6 bases each). The CDR3 contains 15 residues. The germline gives CDR1 MDHEN, CDR2 SYDVKM. Trimming took off 5 bases at V and 2 bases at J, with 12 bases between the two ends. The CDR3 coding sequence is TGTGCCAGCAGTAGTGGGGGGCTTAACACCGGGGAGCTGTTTTTT. Protein sequence: CASSSGGLNTGELFF. The whole variable domain, filled in from reference TRBV28 and TRBJ2-2, reads DVKVTQSSRYLVKRTGEKVFLECVQDMDHENMFWYRQDPGLGLRLIYFSYDVKMKEKGDIPEGYSVSREKKERFSLILESASTNQTSMYLCASSSGGLNTGELFFGEGSRLTVL.

In its sample, this clone was seen a few times. The genes are TRBV19 and TRBJ2-2; 7 bases map to TRBD2. This CDR3 region has 14 residues. In germline, CDR1 is LNHDA, CDR2 SQIVND (reference sequence). Trimming cost V 7 bases and J 3 bases; bases outside gene matches: 5. CDR3 in DNA: TGTGCCAGTACCAGACTAGCCGACACCGGGGAGCTGTTTTTT. Translated, it gives CASTRLADTGELFF.

In its sample, this clone was seen once. The rearrangement links TRBV18 to TRBJ2-7; tentatively, D is TRBD1 or TRBD2 (6 bases each). V dropped 3 bases and J dropped 6 bases, with 18 bases sitting between them. The CDR3 contains 15 residues. Looked up from germline, CDR1 is KGHSH and CDR2 is LQKENI. CDR3 region: CASSPAGGRAGEQYF. The CDR3 nucleotides read TGTGCCAGCTCACCCGCCGGGGGCAGGGCTGGCGAGCAGTACTTC.

The CDR3 loop reads CASSPGPFAYEQYF. The DNA for the CDR3 is TGTGCCAGCTCACCAGGGCCCTTCGCCTACGAGCAGTACTTC. The chain recombines TRBV18 with TRBJ2-7, with D uncertain. Germline CDR1 KGHSH, CDR2 LQKENI. The CDR3 spans 14 residues. V lost 2 bases and J lost 2, with 10 bases in between.

V is TRBV27 and J is TRBJ1-6; D might be TRBD1 (5 bases). This CDR3 comprises 14 residues. The ends were cut back, 6 bases at V and 9 bases at J, with 15 bases in the middle. CDR1 is MNHEY, CDR2 SMNVEV, per germline (reference sequence). The CDR3 sequence is CASSPQGVGSPLHF. The DNA for the CDR3 is TGTGCCAGCAGCCCCCAGGGCGTTGGTTCACCCCTCCACTTT.

This chain uses TRBV19 with TRBJ1-5, with D perhaps TRBD1 (6 bases). The germline gives CDR1 LNHDA, CDR2 SQIVND (reference sequence). Trimming stripped 5 bases from V and 7 bases from J, with 12 bases between. This CDR3 has 13 residues. The CDR3 reads CASSEGRGQPQHF. CDR3 in DNA: TGTGCCAGTAGTGAGGGAAGGGGGCAGCCCCAGCATTTT.

J is TRBJ1-1 and V is TRBV19, with unresolved D. This CDR3 region has 13 residues. The V end lost 5 bases, the J end lost 0 bases, and 7 bases lay between the germline ends. Germline lookup yields CDR1 LNHDA and CDR2 SQIVND (reference sequence). CDR3: CASSWTMNTEAFF. Here the CDR3 DNA reads TGTGCCAGTAGTTGGACGATGAACACTGAAGCTTTCTTT.

CDR3 sequence reads: CASSIVGGLNTEAFF. DNA for the CDR3: TGTGCCAGTAGTATAGTCGGAGGGCTGAACACTGAAGCTTTCTTT. V usage is TRBV19 and J usage is TRBJ1-1; no firm D call. In germline, CDR1 is LNHDA, CDR2 SQIVND (reference sequence). This CDR3 spans 15 amino acids. The ends were cut back, 1 base at V and 0 bases at J, with 9 bases in the middle.

This chain joins TRBV10-3 and TRBJ2-7; 9 bases align to TRBD1. J gave up 4 bases and V 10 bases, and 11 bases lay outside the gene matches. The CDR3 totals 14 residues. Germline loops: CDR1 ENHRY, CDR2 SYGVKD. The CDR3, as DNA: TGTGCCACCTCCGCCGGGACAGGGTGGTACGAGCAGTACTTC. The encoded protein is CATSAGTGWYEQYF.

CDR3 nucleotides: TGTGCCAGCAGCTTTCAGGGGATGGGCTCTGGAAACACCATATATTTT. The encoded protein is CASSFQGMGSGNTIYF. The genes are TRBV7-6 and TRBJ1-3; TRBD1 is a possible D gene (6 bases). From germline, CDR1 is SGHVS and CDR2 FNYEAQ. CDR3 size: 16 residues. Trimming pared 3 bases from V and 0 bases from J, leaving 12 bases between.

There are a few counts of this clone. The rearrangement links TRBV20-1 to TRBJ2-7; 9 bases map to TRBD2. The junction had 7 bases not matched to a gene; V was cut back by 3 bases and J by 4 bases. Germline CDR1 is DFQATT and CDR2 is SNEGSKA (reference sequence). The CDR3 loop spans 14 amino acids. The CDR3 here is CSASRLAEPYEQYF. DNA for the CDR3: TGCAGTGCTAGTCGACTAGCGGAACCTTACGAGCAGTACTTC.

The genes are TRBV19 and TRBJ1-4, with a tentative D call TRBD1 (5 bases). Germline V gene lookup returns CDR1 LNHDA and CDR2 SQIVND (reference sequence). The V end lost 6 bases, the J end lost 3 bases, and 20 bases lay between the germline ends. The CDR3 contains 17 residues. The CDR3 sequence: CASSLLVGPSSNEKLFF. The CDR3 DNA reads as TGTGCCAGTAGCCTACTGGTGGGACCCTCCTCTAATGAAAAACTGTTTTTT.

V gene TRBV5-1 combines with J gene TRBJ1-2; TRBD1 matches 9 bases. The CDR3 contains 14 residues. The ends lost 3 bases at V and 6 bases at J; junction bases unmatched: 6. The germline gives CDR1 SGHRS, CDR2 YFSETQ. The CDR3 loop reads CASSYETGGHGYTF. CDR3 DNA: TGCGCCAGCAGCTATGAGACAGGGGGTCATGGCTACACCTTC.

This sequence joins TRBV10-2 and TRBJ1-6; TRBD1 is a possible D gene (6 bases). Germline values: CDR1 WSHSY, CDR2 SAAADI. This CDR3 has 17 residues. The germline V and J ends were trimmed by 0 bases and 8 bases, with 17 bases remaining between them. The CDR3 spells CASSESIIGGTDSPLHF. Written as DNA, the CDR3 is TGCGCCAGCAGTGAGTCGATCATAGGGGGGACTGATTCACCCCTCCACTTT.

The chain carries TRBV2 and TRBJ1-3; 7 bases agree with TRBD1. J gave up 0 bases and V 5 bases, and 1 base lay outside the gene matches. Germline assignment: CDR1 SNHLY and CDR2 FYNNEI. The CDR3 has 14 residues. CDR3 region: CASSSGGSGNTIYF. CDR3 coding DNA: TGTGCCAGCAGTTCAGGGGGCTCTGGAAACACCATATATTTT.

The chain carries TRBV28 and TRBJ2-4; TRBD1 matches 8 bases. Germline CDR1 is MDHEN and CDR2 is SYDVKM. This CDR3 spans 17 amino acids. J gave up 0 bases and V 9 bases, and 13 bases lay outside the gene matches. The CDR3 loop is CASCGTGVLLAKNIQYF. CDR3 nucleotides: TGTGCCAGTTGCGGGACAGGCGTCCTTTTAGCCAAAAACATTCAGTACTTC.

The CDR3 region is CASSYDRNYGYTF. CDR3 DNA: TGTGCCAGCAGCTACGACAGAAACTATGGCTACACCTTC. The rearrangement uses TRBV7-3 and TRBJ1-2; D might be TRBD1 (5 bases). V was trimmed by 4 bases and J by 2 bases, leaving 8 bases between them. The CDR3 covers 13 residues. Germline CDR1 is SGHTA and CDR2 is FQGTGA.